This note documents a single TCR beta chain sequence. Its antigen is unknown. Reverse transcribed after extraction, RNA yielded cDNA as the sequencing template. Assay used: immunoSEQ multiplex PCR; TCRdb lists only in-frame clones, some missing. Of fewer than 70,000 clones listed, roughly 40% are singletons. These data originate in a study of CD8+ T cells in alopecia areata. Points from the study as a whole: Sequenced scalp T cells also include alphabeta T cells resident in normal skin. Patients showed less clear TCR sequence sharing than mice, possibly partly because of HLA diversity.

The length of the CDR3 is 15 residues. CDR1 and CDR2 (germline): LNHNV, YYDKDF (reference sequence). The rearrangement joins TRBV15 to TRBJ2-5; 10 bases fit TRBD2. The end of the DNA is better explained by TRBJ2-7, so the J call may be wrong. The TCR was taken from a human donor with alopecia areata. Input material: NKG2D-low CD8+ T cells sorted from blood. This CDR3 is CATSREILAGDEQYF. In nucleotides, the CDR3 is TGTGCCACCAGCAGAGAGATTCTAGCGGGGGACGAGCAGTACTTC.